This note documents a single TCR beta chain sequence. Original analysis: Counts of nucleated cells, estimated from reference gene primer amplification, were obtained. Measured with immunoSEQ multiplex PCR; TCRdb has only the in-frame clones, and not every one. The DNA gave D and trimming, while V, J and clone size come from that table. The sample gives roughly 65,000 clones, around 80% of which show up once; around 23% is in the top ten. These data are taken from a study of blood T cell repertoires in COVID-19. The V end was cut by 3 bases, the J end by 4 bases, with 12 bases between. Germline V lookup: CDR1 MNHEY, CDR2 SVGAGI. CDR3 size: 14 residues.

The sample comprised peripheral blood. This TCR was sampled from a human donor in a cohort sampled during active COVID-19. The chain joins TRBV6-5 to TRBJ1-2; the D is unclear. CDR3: CASSYAGSFYGYTF. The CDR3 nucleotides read TGTGCCAGCAGTTATGCGGGCTCATTCTATGGCTACACCTTC.